Listed below are T cell receptor beta chains from one sample, sequenced in a study of shared clonotypes between healthy human individuals. Sequencing used immunoSEQ multiplex PCR; TCRdb keeps in-frame clones, though not all of them. Here the sample spans approximately 980,000 clones, more than 75% being singletons. Input material: memory CD4+ T cells sorted from blood. The receptor source for this set is a man aged 18 to 29 in good health. Each CDR3 is given with its conserved first and last residue. D genes are given only for firm matches. Clone size is given for some rows only: seen once, a few or many times, or a class if the clone is expanded.

v_gene: TRBV15; j_gene: TRBJ2-4; abundance: once; d_gene: NA; CDR3aa: CATSLYLGGAAKNIQYF; CDR3nt: TGTGCCACCAGCCTATACTTGGGGGGGGCTGCCAAAAACATTCAGTACTTC
v_gene: TRBV28; j_gene: TRBJ1-4; abundance: many; d_gene: NA; CDR3aa: CASSSGSTNEKLFF; CDR3nt: TGTGCCAGCAGCTCAGGGTCTACTAATGAAAAACTGTTTTTT
v_gene: TRBV30; j_gene: TRBJ2-7; abundance: NA; d_gene: TRBD2; CDR3aa: CAWSGSAGTSGYYEQYF; CDR3nt: TGTGCCTGGAGTGGGTCTGCCGGGACTAGCGGCTACTACGAGCAGTACTTC
v_gene: TRBV7-8; j_gene: TRBJ2-2; abundance: NA; d_gene: TRBD2; CDR3aa: CASSFGLAGTSGELFF; CDR3nt: TGTGCCAGCAGCTTTGGACTAGCGGGGACCTCCGGGGAGCTGTTTTTT
v_gene: TRBV7-9; j_gene: TRBJ1-3; abundance: many; d_gene: NA; CDR3aa: CASSPRGALGGNTIYF; CDR3nt: TGTGCCAGCAGTCCGCGGGGGGCGCTGGGAGGAAACACCATATATTTT
v_gene: TRBV6-4; j_gene: TRBJ2-7; abundance: NA; d_gene: NA; CDR3aa: CASSDPHAGAPSSYEQYF; CDR3nt: TGTGCCAGCAGTGACCCCCACGCCGGGGCCCCGAGCTCCTACGAGCAGTACTTC
v_gene: TRBV6-1; j_gene: TRBJ2-1; abundance: once; d_gene: NA; CDR3aa: CASSEITGSYNEQFF; CDR3nt: TGTGCCAGCAGTGAAATAACAGGCTCCTACAATGAGCAGTTCTTC
v_gene: TRBV5-1; j_gene: TRBJ2-2; abundance: few; d_gene: TRBD1; CDR3aa: CASSTGTENTGELFF; CDR3nt: TGCGCCAGCAGCACAGGGACAGAGAACACCGGGGAGCTGTTTTTT
v_gene: TRBV19; j_gene: TRBJ1-4; abundance: NA; d_gene: NA; CDR3aa: CASSARGGSEGKLFF; CDR3nt: TGTGCCAGTAGTGCACGGGGAGGCTCCGAAGGAAAACTGTTTTTT
v_gene: TRBV2; j_gene: TRBJ1-6; abundance: NA; d_gene: NA; CDR3aa: CASSEAISLTSPLHF; CDR3nt: TGTGCCAGCAGTGAAGCGATTAGCCTGACGTCACCCCTCCACTTT
v_gene: TRBV7-8; j_gene: TRBJ2-3; abundance: NA; d_gene: NA; CDR3aa: CASSLAGAQSGTDTQYF; CDR3nt: TGTGCCAGCAGCTTAGCAGGGGCCCAATCCGGCACAGATACGCAGTATTTT
v_gene: TRBV5-6; j_gene: TRBJ2-1; abundance: NA; d_gene: TRBD2; CDR3aa: CASSIFNSGSDEQFF; CDR3nt: TGTGCCAGCAGCATTTTTAACAGCGGGAGTGATGAGCAGTTCTTC
v_gene: TRBV11-3; j_gene: TRBJ2-5; abundance: once; d_gene: TRBD1; CDR3aa: CASSLVGTGVETQYF; CDR3nt: TGTGCCAGCAGCTTAGTGGGGACAGGGGTCGAGACCCAGTACTTC
v_gene: TRBV13; j_gene: TRBJ2-1; abundance: NA; d_gene: NA; CDR3aa: CASSLRGMLYYNEQFF; CDR3nt: TGTGCCAGCAGCTTAAGAGGGATGTTATACTACAATGAGCAGTTCTTC
v_gene: TRBV5-1; j_gene: TRBJ1-2; abundance: NA; d_gene: NA; CDR3aa: CASSFDWSGYTF; CDR3nt: TGCGCCAGCAGCTTTGACTGGTCGGGCTACACCTTC
v_gene: TRBV7-9; j_gene: TRBJ1-1; abundance: few; d_gene: NA; CDR3aa: CASSLDRQDHEAFF; CDR3nt: TGTGCCAGCAGCTTAGACCGACAGGACCATGAAGCTTTCTTT
v_gene: TRBV6-6; j_gene: TRBJ2-7; abundance: NA; d_gene: TRBD2; CDR3aa: CASRLAGVVEQYF; CDR3nt: TGTGCCAGCAGACTAGCGGGAGTAGTGGAGCAGTACTTC
v_gene: TRBV25-1; j_gene: TRBJ2-5; abundance: once; d_gene: TRBD1; CDR3aa: CASSDPRGPRSETQYF; CDR3nt: TGTGCCAGCAGTGACCCTAGGGGGCCTAGAAGCGAGACCCAGTACTTC
v_gene: TRBV7-2; j_gene: TRBJ2-1; abundance: NA; d_gene: NA; CDR3aa: CASSLAGPGGYNEQFF; CDR3nt: TGTGCCAGCAGCTTAGCCGGACCAGGGGGGTACAATGAGCAGTTCTTC
v_gene: TRBV7-8; j_gene: TRBJ2-1; abundance: NA; d_gene: TRBD2; CDR3aa: CASSLATGTSGGHEQFF; CDR3nt: TGTGCCAGCAGCTTAGCGACCGGGACTAGCGGGGGTCACGAGCAGTTCTTC
v_gene: TRBV6-1; j_gene: TRBJ2-5; abundance: NA; d_gene: TRBD2; CDR3aa: CASRLAGGGRETQYF; CDR3nt: TGTGCCAGCAGACTAGCGGGAGGGGGGAGAGAGACCCAGTACTTC
v_gene: TRBV5-5; j_gene: TRBJ1-6; abundance: NA; d_gene: TRBD1; CDR3aa: CASSRDRDNSPLHF; CDR3nt: TGTGCCAGCAGCCGGGACAGGGACAATTCACCCCTCCACTTT
v_gene: TRBV10-2; j_gene: TRBJ1-2; abundance: once; d_gene: NA; CDR3aa: CASSENGYYGYTF; CDR3nt: TGCGCCAGCAGTGAGAACGGGTACTATGGCTACACCTTC
v_gene: TRBV19; j_gene: TRBJ2-6; abundance: NA; d_gene: NA; CDR3aa: CASSIVQVLFGANVLTF; CDR3nt: TGTGCCAGTAGTATAGTCCAGGTTCTGTTTGGGGCCAACGTCCTGACTTTC
v_gene: TRBV19; j_gene: TRBJ1-5; abundance: few; d_gene: NA; CDR3aa: CASSAGSGGGQPQHF; CDR3nt: TGTGCCAGTAGTGCGGGGTCCGGGGGTGGACAGCCCCAGCATTTT
v_gene: TRBV25-1; j_gene: TRBJ1-1; abundance: NA; d_gene: NA; CDR3aa: CASEGMTDVAFF; CDR3nt: TGTGCCAGCGAAGGGATGACAGACGTAGCTTTCTTT
v_gene: TRBV15; j_gene: TRBJ2-1; abundance: once; d_gene: TRBD2; CDR3aa: CATSRGGGGGYNEQFF; CDR3nt: TGTGCCACCAGCAGAGGTGGCGGGGGGGGATACAATGAGCAGTTCTTC
v_gene: TRBV30; j_gene: TRBJ2-5; abundance: NA; d_gene: NA; CDR3aa: CAWKRVWLQETQYF; CDR3nt: TGTGCCTGGAAGAGGGTTTGGTTACAAGAGACCCAGTACTTC
v_gene: TRBV6-1; j_gene: TRBJ1-4; abundance: NA; d_gene: NA; CDR3aa: CASSEATGFEKLFF; CDR3nt: TGTGCCAGCAGTGAAGCAACAGGATTTGAAAAACTGTTTTTT
v_gene: TRBV18; j_gene: TRBJ1-3; abundance: NA; d_gene: NA; CDR3aa: CASSLDSGNTIYF; CDR3nt: TGTGCCAGCTCATTGGACTCTGGAAACACCATATATTTT
v_gene: TRBV19; j_gene: TRBJ1-2; abundance: NA; d_gene: NA; CDR3aa: CASSTLGQHPNYGYTF; CDR3nt: TGTGCCAGTAGTACCCTCGGACAGCACCCTAACTATGGCTACACCTTC
v_gene: TRBV2; j_gene: TRBJ1-2; abundance: NA; d_gene: NA; CDR3aa: CASSENPPGYTF; CDR3nt: TGTGCCAGCAGTGAAAACCCGCCGGGCTACACCTTC
v_gene: TRBV30; j_gene: TRBJ2-2; abundance: NA; d_gene: NA; CDR3aa: CAWSGGLRGTGELFF; CDR3nt: TGTGCCTGGAGTGGTGGACTCAGGGGAACCGGGGAGCTGTTTTTT
v_gene: TRBV29-1; j_gene: TRBJ1-6; abundance: NA; d_gene: NA; CDR3aa: CSGRESYNSPLHF; CDR3nt: TGCAGCGGCAGGGAGTCCTATAATTCACCCCTCCACTTT
v_gene: TRBV6-5; j_gene: TRBJ2-7; abundance: NA; d_gene: NA; CDR3aa: CASSYLSRQEIYEQYF; CDR3nt: TGTGCCAGCAGTTACTTATCCAGACAGGAAATCTACGAGCAGTACTTC
v_gene: TRBV5-1; j_gene: TRBJ2-6; abundance: NA; d_gene: TRBD1; CDR3aa: CASSLEQGTVNVLTF; CDR3nt: TGCGCCAGCAGCTTGGAACAGGGGACGGTTAACGTCCTGACTTTC
v_gene: TRBV7-9; j_gene: TRBJ1-5; abundance: NA; d_gene: NA; CDR3aa: CASSLEYGSNQPQHF; CDR3nt: TGTGCCAGCAGCTTAGAGTACGGAAGCAATCAGCCCCAGCATTTT
v_gene: TRBV18; j_gene: TRBJ2-2; abundance: few; d_gene: NA; CDR3aa: CASSPEGNGELFF; CDR3nt: TGTGCCAGCTCACCAGAGGGAAACGGGGAGCTGTTTTTT
v_gene: TRBV10-3; j_gene: TRBJ1-1; abundance: few; d_gene: NA; CDR3aa: CATVRVDRNTEAFF; CDR3nt: TGTGCCACCGTCCGGGTGGACAGGAACACTGAAGCTTTCTTT
v_gene: TRBV30; j_gene: TRBJ2-5; abundance: NA; d_gene: TRBD1; CDR3aa: CAWTGTGQETQYF; CDR3nt: TGTGCCTGGACCGGGACAGGACAAGAGACCCAGTACTTC
v_gene: TRBV5-1; j_gene: TRBJ2-1; abundance: NA; d_gene: TRBD2; CDR3aa: CASSLRPTSGAYNEQFF; CDR3nt: TGCGCCAGCAGCTTACGCCCTACTAGCGGGGCCTACAATGAGCAGTTCTTC
v_gene: TRBV30; j_gene: TRBJ2-2; abundance: NA; d_gene: TRBD2; CDR3aa: CAWSVRGTGLVGTGELFF; CDR3nt: TGTGCCTGGAGTGTAAGGGGAACGGGACTAGTGGGCACCGGGGAGCTGTTTTTT
v_gene: TRBV5-1; j_gene: TRBJ2-1; abundance: NA; d_gene: TRBD2; CDR3aa: CASSQNPGLATHEQFF; CDR3nt: TGCGCCAGCAGCCAGAACCCGGGACTAGCGACCCATGAGCAGTTCTTC
v_gene: TRBV5-5; j_gene: TRBJ1-1; abundance: few; d_gene: NA; CDR3aa: CASSFSQLVPTEAFF; CDR3nt: TGTGCCAGCAGCTTCTCGCAGTTGGTACCCACTGAAGCTTTCTTT
v_gene: TRBV10-3; j_gene: TRBJ2-6; abundance: NA; d_gene: TRBD2; CDR3aa: CAISAGAGVNGANVLTF; CDR3nt: TGTGCCATCAGTGCCGGGGCGGGGGTTAATGGGGCCAACGTCCTGACTTTC
v_gene: TRBV6-6; j_gene: TRBJ2-5; abundance: NA; d_gene: NA; CDR3aa: CASSTYLRGGETQYF; CDR3nt: TGTGCCAGCAGTACCTACCTAAGGGGGGGGGAGACCCAGTACTTC